This TCR beta chain was obtained from a study of OX40 agonist ivuxolimab in advanced cancers. Background on the study: Partial responses were achieved by three patients, one with hepatocellular carcinoma and two with cutaneous melanoma.

With 5 bases clipped from V and 1 base from J, the junction kept 7 bases outside the gene matches. This CDR3 is 15 amino acids long. Germline V gene data show CDR1 as PRHDT and CDR2 as FYEKMQ (reference sequence). The assay was immunoSEQ multiplex PCR, and TCRdb's table has in-frame clones only and misses some. The sample yields about 60,000 clones, about 90% seen once. Patients were ruled out by autoimmune disease history or systemic immunosuppression. The material was CD4+ or CD8+ T cells sorted from blood, obtained in a trial of the OX40 agonist ivuxolimab. This receptor was identified in an adult with an advanced solid tumor such as melanoma, head and neck, liver or kidney cancer. The chain joins TRBV13 to TRBJ2-7, with 8 nucleotides matching TRBD2. CDR3 sequence: CASSPGSGISYEQYF. For the CDR3, the DNA is TGTGCCAGCAGCCCGGGTAGCGGGATTTCCTACGAGCAGTACTTC. Full variable domain (remainder filled in from reference TRBV13 and TRBJ2-7): AAGVIQSPRHLIKEKRETATLKCYPIPRHDTVYWYQQGPGQDPQFLISFYEKMQSDKGSIPDRFSAQQFSDYHSELNMSSLELGDSALYFCASSPGSGISYEQYFGPGTRLTVT.